These 2 T cell receptor beta chains originate from one sample sequenced in a study of cytomegalovirus exposure and HLA in healthy donors. The primer mix had 60 Vbeta and 13 Jbeta primers. Clones were sequenced by immunoSEQ multiplex PCR, and TCRdb holds only the in-frame ones, with some missing. The sample lists around 59,000 clones, roughly 80% occurring once. The material sequenced was PBMCs. The receptors were sampled from a woman in her thirties or forties in good health and CMV-seronegative.

This clone was detected once. J is TRBJ2-7 and V is TRBV28, with TRBD2 identical over 14 bases. The germline V gene encodes CDR1 MDHEN and CDR2 SYDVKM. Trimming took 5 bases from V and 9 from J; bases not matched to a gene: 6. The length of the CDR3 is 14 residues. CDR3 residues: CASSRAGTSGRQYF. Written as DNA, the CDR3 is TGTGCCAGCAGTCGAGCGGGGACTAGCGGGAGGCAGTACTTC.

This clone was detected only a few times. The V and J genes are TRBV6-6 and TRBJ2-6; the D is unclear. Germline assignment: CDR1 MNHNY and CDR2 SVGAGI (reference sequence). CDR3 size: 13 residues. The germline V and J ends were trimmed by 7 bases and 2 bases, with 6 bases remaining between them. This CDR3 is CASTLAGANVLTF. The CDR3, as DNA: TGTGCCAGCACCCTTGCTGGGGCCAACGTCCTGACTTTC.